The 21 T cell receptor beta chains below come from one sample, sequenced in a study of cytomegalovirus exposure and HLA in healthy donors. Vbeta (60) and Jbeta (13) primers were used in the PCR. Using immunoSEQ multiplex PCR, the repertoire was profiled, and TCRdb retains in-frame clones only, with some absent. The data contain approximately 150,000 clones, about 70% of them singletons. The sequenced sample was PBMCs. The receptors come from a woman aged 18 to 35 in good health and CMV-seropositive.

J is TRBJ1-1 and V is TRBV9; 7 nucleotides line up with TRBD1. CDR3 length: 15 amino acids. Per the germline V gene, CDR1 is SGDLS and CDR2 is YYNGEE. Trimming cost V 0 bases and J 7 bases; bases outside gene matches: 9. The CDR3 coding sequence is TGTGCCAGCAGCGTAGGCTCACAGGGGTCCTTTGAAGCTTTCTTT. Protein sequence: CASSVGSQGSFEAFF. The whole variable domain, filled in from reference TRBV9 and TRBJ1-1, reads DSGVTQTPKHLITATGQRVTLRCSPRSGDLSVYWYQQSLDQGLQFLIQYYNGEERAKGNILERFSAQQFPDLHSELNLSSLELGDSALYFCASSVGSQGSFEAFFGQGTRLTVV.

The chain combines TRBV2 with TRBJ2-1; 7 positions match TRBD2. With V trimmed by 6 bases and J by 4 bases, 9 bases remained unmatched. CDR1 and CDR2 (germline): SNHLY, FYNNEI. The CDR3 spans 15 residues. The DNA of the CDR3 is TGTGCCAGCAGCGAGGGAGGGCAGGAATACAATGAGCAGTTCTTC. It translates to CASSEGGQEYNEQFF.

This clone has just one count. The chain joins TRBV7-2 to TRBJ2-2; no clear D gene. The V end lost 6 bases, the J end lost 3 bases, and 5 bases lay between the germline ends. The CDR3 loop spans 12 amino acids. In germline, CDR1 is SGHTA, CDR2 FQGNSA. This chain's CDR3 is CASSRYTGELFF. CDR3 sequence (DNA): TGTGCCAGCAGTCGGTACACCGGGGAGCTGTTTTTT.

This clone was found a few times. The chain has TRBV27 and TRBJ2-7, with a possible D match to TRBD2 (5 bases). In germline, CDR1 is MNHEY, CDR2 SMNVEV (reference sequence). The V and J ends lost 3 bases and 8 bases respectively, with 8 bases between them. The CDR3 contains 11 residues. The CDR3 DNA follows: TGTGCCAGCAGTTTGGGGAGCCAGCAGTACTTC. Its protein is CASSLGSQQYF.

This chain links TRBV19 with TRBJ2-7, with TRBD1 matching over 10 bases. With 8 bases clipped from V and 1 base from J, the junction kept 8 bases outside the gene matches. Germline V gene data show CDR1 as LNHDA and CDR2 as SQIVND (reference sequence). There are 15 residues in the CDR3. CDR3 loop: CASSFRTGGSYEQYF. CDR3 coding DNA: TGTGCCAGTTCCTTCCGGACAGGGGGATCCTACGAGCAGTACTTC.

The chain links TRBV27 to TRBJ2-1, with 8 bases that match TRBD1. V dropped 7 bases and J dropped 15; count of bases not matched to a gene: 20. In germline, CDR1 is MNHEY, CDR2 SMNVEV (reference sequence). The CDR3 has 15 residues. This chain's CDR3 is CASISYPSRTGRWFF. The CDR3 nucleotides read TGTGCCAGCATCTCTTACCCCTCCCGGACAGGGCGGTGGTTCTTC.

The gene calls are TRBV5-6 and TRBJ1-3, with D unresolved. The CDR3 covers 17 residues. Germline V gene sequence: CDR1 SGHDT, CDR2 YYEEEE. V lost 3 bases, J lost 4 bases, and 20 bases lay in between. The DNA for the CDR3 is TGTGCCAGCAGCTGGAAACCTAAAGGACTGACGGGAAACACCATATATTTT. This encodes CASSWKPKGLTGNTIYF. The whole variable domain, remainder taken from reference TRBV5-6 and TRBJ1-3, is DAGVTQSPTHLIKTRGQQVTLRCSPKSGHDTVSWYQQALGQGPQFIFQYYEEEERQRGNFPDRFSGHQFPNYSSELNVNALLLGDSALYLCASSWKPKGLTGNTIYFGEGSWLTVV.

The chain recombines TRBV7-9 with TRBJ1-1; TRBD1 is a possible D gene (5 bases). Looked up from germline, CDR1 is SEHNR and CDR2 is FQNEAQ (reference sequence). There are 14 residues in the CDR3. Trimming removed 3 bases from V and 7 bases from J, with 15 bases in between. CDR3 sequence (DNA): TGTGCCAGCAGCTTCAATTCAGGGTTGGGTGAAGCTTTCTTT. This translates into CASSFNSGLGEAFF.

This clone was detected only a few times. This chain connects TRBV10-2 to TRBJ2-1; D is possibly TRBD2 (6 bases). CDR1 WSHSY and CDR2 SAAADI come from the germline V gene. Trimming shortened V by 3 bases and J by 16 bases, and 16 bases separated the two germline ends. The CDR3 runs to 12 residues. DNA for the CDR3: TGCGCCAGCAGTGAAATTGCGGGGTCCAGCTTCTTC. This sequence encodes CASSEIAGSSFF.

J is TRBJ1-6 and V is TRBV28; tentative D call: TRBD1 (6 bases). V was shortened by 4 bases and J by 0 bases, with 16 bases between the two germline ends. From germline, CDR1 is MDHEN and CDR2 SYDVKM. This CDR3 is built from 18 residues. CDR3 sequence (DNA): TGTGCCAGCAGTTCTATTCGACAGGTCAGCTCCTATAATTCACCCCTCCACTTT. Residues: CASSSIRQVSSYNSPLHF.

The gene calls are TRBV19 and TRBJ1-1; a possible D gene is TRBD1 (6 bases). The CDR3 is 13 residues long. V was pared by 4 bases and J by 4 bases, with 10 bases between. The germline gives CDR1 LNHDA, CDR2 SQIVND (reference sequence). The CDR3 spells CASSNSGVTEAFF. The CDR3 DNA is TGTGCCAGTAGTAACTCAGGGGTCACTGAAGCTTTCTTT. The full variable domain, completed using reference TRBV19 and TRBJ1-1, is DGGITQSPKYLFRKEGQNVTLSCEQNLNHDAMYWYRQDPGQGLRLIYYSQIVNDFQKGDIAEGYSVSREKKESFPLTVTSAQKNPTAFYLCASSNSGVTEAFFGQGTRLTVV.

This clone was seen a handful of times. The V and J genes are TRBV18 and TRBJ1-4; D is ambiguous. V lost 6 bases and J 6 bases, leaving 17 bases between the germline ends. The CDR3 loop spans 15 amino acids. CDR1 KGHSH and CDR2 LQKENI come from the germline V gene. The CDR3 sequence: CASSPFESFYEKLFF. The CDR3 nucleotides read TGTGCCAGCTCGCCCTTCGAGTCGTTTTATGAAAAACTGTTTTTT.

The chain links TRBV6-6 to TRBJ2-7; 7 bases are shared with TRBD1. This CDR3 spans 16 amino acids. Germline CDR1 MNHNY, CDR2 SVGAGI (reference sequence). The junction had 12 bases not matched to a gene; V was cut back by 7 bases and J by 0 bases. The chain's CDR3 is CASKRPGQHSSYEQYF. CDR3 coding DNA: TGTGCCAGCAAAAGACCGGGACAGCATTCCTCCTACGAGCAGTACTTC.

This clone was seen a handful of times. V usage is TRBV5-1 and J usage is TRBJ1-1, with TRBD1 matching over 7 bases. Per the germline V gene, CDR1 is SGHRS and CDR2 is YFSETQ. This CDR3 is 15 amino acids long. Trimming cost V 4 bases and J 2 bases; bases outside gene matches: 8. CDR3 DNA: TGCGCCAGCAGCCCGACCGGGACAGTTAACACTGAAGCTTTCTTT. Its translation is CASSPTGTVNTEAFF.

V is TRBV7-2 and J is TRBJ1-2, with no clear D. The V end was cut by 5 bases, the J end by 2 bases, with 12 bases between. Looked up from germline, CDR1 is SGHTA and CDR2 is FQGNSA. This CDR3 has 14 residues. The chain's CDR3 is CASSPTRGNYGYTF. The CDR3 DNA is TGTGCCAGCAGCCCGACCAGAGGGAACTATGGCTACACCTTC.

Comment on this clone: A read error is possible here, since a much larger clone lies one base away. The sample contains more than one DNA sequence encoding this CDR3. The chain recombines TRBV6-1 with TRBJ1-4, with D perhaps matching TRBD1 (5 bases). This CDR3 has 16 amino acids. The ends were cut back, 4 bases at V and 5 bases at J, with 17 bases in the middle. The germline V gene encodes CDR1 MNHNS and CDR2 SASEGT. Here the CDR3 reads CASSGGTGLGNEKLFF. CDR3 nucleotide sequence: TGTGCCAGCAGTGGTGGTACGGGACTGGGAAATGAAAAACTGTTTTTT.

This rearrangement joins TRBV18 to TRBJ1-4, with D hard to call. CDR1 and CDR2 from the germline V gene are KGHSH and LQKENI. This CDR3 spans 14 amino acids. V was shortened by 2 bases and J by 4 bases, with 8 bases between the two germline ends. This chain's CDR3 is CASSPWQNNEKLFF. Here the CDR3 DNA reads TGTGCCAGCTCACCATGGCAGAATAATGAAAAACTGTTTTTT.

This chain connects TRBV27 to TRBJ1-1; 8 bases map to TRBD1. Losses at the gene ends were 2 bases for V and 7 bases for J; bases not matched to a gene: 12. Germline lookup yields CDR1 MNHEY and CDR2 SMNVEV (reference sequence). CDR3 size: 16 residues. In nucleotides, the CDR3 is TGTGCCAGCAGTTTACGGACAGGGCCCGTAGGGGGTGAAGCTTTCTTT. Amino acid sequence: CASSLRTGPVGGEAFF.

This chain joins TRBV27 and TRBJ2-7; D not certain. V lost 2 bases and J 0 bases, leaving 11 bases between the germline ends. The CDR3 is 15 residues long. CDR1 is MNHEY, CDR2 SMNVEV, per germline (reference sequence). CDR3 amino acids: CASSLKSTSSYEQYF. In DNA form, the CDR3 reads TGTGCCAGCAGTTTAAAGAGCACGAGCTCCTACGAGCAGTACTTC.

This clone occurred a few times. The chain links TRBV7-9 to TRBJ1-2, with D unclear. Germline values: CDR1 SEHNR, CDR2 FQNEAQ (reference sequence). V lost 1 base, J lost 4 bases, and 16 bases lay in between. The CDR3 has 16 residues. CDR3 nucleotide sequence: TGTGCCAGCAGCTTAGGGGCAGGTCGTCTATTCTATGGCTACACCTTC. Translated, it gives CASSLGAGRLFYGYTF.

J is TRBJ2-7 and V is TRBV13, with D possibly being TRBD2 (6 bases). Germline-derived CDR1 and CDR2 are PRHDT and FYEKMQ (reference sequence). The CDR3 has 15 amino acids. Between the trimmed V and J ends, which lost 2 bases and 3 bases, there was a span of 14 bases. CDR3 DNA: TGTGCCAGCAGCTTATACTACGGGACTCGCTACGAGCAGTACTTC. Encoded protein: CASSLYYGTRYEQYF.